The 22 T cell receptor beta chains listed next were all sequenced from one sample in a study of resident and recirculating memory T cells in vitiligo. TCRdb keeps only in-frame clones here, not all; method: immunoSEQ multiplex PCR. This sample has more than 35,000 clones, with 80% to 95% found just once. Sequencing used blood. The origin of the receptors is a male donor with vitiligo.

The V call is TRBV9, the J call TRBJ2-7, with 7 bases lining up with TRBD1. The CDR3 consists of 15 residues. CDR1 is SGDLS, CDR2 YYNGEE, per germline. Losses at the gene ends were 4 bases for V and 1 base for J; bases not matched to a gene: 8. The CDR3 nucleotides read TGTGCCAGCAGCCTGACAGGGACCCTGTCCTACGAGCAGTACTTC. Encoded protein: CASSLTGTLSYEQYF. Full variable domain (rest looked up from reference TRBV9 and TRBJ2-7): DSGVTQTPKHLITATGQRVTLRCSPRSGDLSVYWYQQSLDQGLQFLIQYYNGEERAKGNILERFSAQQFPDLHSELNLSSLELGDSALYFCASSLTGTLSYEQYFGPGTRLTVT.

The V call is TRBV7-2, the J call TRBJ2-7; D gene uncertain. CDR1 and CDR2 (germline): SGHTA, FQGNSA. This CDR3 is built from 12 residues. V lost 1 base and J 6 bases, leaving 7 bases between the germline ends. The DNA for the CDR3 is TGTGCCAGCAGCTTAGACATCCGCGAGCAGTACTTC. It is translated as CASSLDIREQYF.

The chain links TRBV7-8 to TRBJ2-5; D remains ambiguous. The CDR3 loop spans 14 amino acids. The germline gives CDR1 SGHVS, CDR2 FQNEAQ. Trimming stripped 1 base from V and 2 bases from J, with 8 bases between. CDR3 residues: CASSLGGLQETQYF. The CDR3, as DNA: TGTGCCAGCAGCTTAGGCGGCCTTCAAGAGACCCAGTACTTC.

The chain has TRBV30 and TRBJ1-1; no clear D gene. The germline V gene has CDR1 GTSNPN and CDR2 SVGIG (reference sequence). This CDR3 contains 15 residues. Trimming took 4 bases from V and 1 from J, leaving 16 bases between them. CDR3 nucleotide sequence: TGTGCCTGGACCGAGGCGGCAGAACAGAACACTGAAGCTTTCTTT. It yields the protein CAWTEAAEQNTEAFF.

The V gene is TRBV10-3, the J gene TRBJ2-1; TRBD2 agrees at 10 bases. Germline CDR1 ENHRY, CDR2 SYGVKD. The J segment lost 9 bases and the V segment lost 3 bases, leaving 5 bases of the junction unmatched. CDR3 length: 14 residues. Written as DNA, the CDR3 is TGTGCCATCAGTGAAGCGGGGGGGCTTGCTGAGCAGTTCTTC. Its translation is CAISEAGGLAEQFF.

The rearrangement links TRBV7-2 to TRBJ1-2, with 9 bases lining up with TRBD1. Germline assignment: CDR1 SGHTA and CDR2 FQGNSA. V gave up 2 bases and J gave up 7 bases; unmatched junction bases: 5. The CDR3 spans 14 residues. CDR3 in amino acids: CASSLIQGAGGYTF. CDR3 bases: TGTGCCAGCAGCTTAATACAGGGGGCGGGTGGCTACACCTTC. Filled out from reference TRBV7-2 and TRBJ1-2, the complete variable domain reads GAGVSQSPSNKVTEKGKDVELRCDPISGHTALYWYRQSLGQGLEFLIYFQGNSAPDKSGLPSDRFSAERTGGSVSTLTIQRTQQEDSAVYLCASSLIQGAGGYTFGSGTRLTVV.

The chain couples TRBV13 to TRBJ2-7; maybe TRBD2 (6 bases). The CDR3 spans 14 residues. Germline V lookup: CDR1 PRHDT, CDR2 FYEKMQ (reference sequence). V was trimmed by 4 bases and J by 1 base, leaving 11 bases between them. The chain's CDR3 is CASSSRDWSYEQYF. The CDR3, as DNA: TGTGCCAGCAGCTCCCGGGACTGGTCCTACGAGCAGTACTTC. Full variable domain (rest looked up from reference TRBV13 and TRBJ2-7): AAGVIQSPRHLIKEKRETATLKCYPIPRHDTVYWYQQGPGQDPQFLISFYEKMQSDKGSIPDRFSAQQFSDYHSELNMSSLELGDSALYFCASSSRDWSYEQYFGPGTRLTVT.

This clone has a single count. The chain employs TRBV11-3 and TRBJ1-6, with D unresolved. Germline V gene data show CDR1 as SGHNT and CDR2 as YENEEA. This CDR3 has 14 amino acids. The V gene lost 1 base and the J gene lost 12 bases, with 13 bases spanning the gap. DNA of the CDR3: TGTGCCAGCAGCTTAGTCCCATGGAGGGTACCCCTCCACTTT. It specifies CASSLVPWRVPLHF.

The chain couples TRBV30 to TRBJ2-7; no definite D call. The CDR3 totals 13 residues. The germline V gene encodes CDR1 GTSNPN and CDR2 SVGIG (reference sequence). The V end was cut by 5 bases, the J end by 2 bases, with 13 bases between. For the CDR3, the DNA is TGTGCCTGGGGAAAGGCGGTCGCCTACGAGCAGTACTTC. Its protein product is CAWGKAVAYEQYF.

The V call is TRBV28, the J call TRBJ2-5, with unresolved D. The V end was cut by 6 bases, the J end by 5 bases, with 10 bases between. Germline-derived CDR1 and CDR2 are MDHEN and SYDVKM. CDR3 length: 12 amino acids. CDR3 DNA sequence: TGTGCCAGCAGAACAGCTGCGGAGACCCAGTACTTC. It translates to CASRTAAETQYF.

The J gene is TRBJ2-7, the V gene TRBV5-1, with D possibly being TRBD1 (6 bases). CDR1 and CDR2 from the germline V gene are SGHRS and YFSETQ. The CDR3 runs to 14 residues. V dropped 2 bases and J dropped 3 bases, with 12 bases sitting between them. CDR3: CASSFQGLGYEQYF. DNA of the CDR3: TGCGCCAGCAGCTTTCAGGGGCTGGGCTACGAGCAGTACTTC.

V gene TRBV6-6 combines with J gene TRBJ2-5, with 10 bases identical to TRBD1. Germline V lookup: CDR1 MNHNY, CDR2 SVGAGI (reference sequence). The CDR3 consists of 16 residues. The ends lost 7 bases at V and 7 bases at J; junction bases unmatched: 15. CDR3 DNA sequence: TGTGCCAGCACCCGGACAGGGGGATCAAGAGATCTGACCCAGTACTTC. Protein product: CASTRTGGSRDLTQYF.

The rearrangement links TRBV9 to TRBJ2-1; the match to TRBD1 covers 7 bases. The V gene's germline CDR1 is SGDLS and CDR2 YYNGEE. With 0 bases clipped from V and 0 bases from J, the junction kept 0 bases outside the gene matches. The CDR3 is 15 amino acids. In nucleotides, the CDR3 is TGTGCCAGCAGCGTAGCAGGGGGCTCCTACAATGAGCAGTTCTTC. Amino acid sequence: CASSVAGGSYNEQFF.

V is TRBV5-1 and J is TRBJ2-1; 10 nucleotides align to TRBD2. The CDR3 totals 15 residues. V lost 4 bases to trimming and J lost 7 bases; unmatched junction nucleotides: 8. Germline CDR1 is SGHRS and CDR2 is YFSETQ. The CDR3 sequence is CASSPLAGANNEQFF. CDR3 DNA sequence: TGCGCCAGCAGCCCGCTAGCGGGGGCTAATAATGAGCAGTTCTTC.

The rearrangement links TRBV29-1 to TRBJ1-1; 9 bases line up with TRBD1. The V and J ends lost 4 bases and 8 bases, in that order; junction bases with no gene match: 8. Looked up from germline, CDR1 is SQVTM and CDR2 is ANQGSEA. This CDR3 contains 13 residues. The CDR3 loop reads CSVAHTGGGEAFF. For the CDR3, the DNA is TGCAGCGTTGCCCATACAGGGGGCGGGGAAGCTTTCTTT.

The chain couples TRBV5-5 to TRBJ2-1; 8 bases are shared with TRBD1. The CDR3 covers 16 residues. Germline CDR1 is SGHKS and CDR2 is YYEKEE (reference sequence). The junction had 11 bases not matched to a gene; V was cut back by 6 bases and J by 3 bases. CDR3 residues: CASKTGMGTGYNEQFF. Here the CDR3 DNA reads TGTGCCAGCAAAACAGGGATGGGGACAGGCTACAATGAGCAGTTCTTC.

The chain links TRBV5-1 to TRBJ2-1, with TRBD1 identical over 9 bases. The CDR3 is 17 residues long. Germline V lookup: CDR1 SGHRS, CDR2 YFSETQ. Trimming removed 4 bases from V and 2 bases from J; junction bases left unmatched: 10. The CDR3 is CASSPSGQGRPYNEQFF. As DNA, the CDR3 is TGCGCCAGCAGCCCGTCGGGACAGGGACGACCCTACAATGAGCAGTTCTTC.

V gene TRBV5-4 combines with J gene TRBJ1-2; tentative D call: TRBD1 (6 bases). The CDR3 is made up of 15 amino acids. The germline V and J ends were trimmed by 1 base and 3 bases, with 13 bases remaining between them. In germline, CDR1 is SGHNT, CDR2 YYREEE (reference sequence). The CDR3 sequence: CASSLSKWTDYGYTF. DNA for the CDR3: TGTGCCAGCAGCTTGTCGAAGTGGACAGACTATGGCTACACCTTC.

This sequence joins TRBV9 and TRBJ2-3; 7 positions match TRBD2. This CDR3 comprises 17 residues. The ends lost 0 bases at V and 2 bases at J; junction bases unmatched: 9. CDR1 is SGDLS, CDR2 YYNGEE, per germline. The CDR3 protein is CASSVDVWGGVTDTQYF. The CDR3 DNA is TGTGCCAGCAGCGTAGATGTTTGGGGGGGGGTCACAGATACGCAGTATTTT.

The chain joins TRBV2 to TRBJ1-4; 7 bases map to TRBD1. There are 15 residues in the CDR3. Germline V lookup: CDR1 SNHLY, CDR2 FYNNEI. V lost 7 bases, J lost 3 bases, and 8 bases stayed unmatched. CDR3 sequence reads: CASILGQDSNEKLFF. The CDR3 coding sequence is TGTGCCAGCATTTTAGGACAGGACTCTAATGAAAAACTGTTTTTT. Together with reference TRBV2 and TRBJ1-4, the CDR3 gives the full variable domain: EPEVTQTPSHQVTQMGQEVILRCVPISNHLYFYWYRQILGQKVEFLVSFYNNEISEKSEIFDDQFSVERPDGSNFTLKIRSTKLEDSAMYFCASILGQDSNEKLFFGSGTQLSVL.

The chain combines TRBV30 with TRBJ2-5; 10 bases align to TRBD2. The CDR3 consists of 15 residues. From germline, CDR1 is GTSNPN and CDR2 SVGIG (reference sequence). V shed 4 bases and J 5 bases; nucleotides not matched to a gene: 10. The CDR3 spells CAWTPPAGGWETQYF. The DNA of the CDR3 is TGTGCCTGGACCCCCCCAGCGGGGGGGTGGGAGACCCAGTACTTC.

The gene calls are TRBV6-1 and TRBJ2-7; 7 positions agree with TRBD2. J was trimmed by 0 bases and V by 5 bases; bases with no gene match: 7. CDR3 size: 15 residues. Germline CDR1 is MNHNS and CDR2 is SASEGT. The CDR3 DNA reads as TGTGCCAGCAGTAGAAGCGGGGCCATCTCCTACGAGCAGTACTTC. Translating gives CASSRSGAISYEQYF.